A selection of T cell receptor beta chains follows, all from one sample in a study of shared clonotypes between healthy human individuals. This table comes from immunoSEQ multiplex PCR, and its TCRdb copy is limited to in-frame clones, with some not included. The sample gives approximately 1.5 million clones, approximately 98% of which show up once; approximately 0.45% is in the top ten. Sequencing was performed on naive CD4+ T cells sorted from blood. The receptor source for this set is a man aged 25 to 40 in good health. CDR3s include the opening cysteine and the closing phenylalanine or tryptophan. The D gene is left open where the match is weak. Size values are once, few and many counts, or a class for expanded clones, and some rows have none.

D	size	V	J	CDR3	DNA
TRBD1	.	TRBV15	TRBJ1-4	CATSRGTGTALDRLFF	TGTGCCACCAGCAGAGGGACCGGGACAGCCCTCGATAGACTGTTTTTT
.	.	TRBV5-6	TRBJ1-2	CASSFSHGGYTF	TGTGCCAGCAGCTTCTCGCATGGCGGCTACACCTTC
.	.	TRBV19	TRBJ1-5	CASSYRNQPQHF	TGTGCCAGTAGCTACAGGAATCAGCCCCAGCATTTT
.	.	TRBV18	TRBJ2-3	CASSPGTRVDLVTDTQYF	TGTGCCAGCTCTCCCGGCACTCGGGTTGACTTAGTCACAGATACGCAGTATTTT
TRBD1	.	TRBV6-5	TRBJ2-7	CASSYTRDSSYEQYF	TGTGCCAGCAGTTACACCCGGGACAGCTCCTACGAGCAGTACTTC
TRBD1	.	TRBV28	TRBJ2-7	CASTGDRGYYEQYF	TGTGCCAGCACCGGGGACAGGGGCTACTACGAGCAGTACTTC
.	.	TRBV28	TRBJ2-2	CASAYGGRATGELFF	TGTGCCAGCGCATACGGCGGCAGGGCCACCGGGGAGCTGTTTTTT
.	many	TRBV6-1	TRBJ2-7	CASRATNVGYEQYF	TGTGCCAGCAGAGCGACTAACGTTGGGTACGAGCAGTACTTC
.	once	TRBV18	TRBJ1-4	CASSPRSDEKLFF	TGTGCCAGCTCACCCCGGTCGGATGAAAAACTGTTTTTT
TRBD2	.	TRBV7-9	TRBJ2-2	CASSLGLAGSTGELFF	TGTGCCAGCAGCTTAGGTCTAGCGGGTAGCACCGGGGAGCTGTTTTTT
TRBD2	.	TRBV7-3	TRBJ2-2	CASGTTNTGELFF	TGTGCTAGCGGGACTACGAACACCGGGGAGCTGTTTTTT
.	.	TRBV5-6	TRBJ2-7	CASSPTPRGYEQYF	TGTGCCAGCAGCCCGACTCCCCGGGGCTACGAGCAGTACTTC
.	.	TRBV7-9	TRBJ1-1	CASSLHGGTNTEAFF	TGTGCCAGCAGCTTACACGGGGGCACGAACACTGAAGCTTTCTTT
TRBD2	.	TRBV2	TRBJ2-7	CASRTSGTYEQYF	TGTGCCAGCCGGACTAGCGGGACCTACGAGCAGTACTTC
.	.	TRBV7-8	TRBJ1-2	CASSFEGYGYTF	TGTGCCAGCAGCTTCGAGGGGTATGGCTACACCTTC
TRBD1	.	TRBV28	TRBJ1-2	CASSSHSRDSLGGYTF	TGTGCCAGCAGTTCACACTCCCGGGACAGCCTAGGGGGCTACACCTTC
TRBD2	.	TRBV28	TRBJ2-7	CASSSMGGGPGEQYF	TGTGCCAGCAGTTCTATGGGGGGAGGGCCAGGGGAGCAGTACTTC
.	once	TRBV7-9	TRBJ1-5	CASSSNKAPWHF	TGTGCCAGCAGCTCCAATAAAGCGCCTTGGCATTTT
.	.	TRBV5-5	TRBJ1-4	CASSLAAGYNEKLFF	TGTGCCAGCAGCTTGGCCGCCGGATATAATGAAAAACTGTTTTTT
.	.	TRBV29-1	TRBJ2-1	CSVVVSYNEQFF	TGCAGCGTTGTTGTCTCCTACAATGAGCAGTTCTTC
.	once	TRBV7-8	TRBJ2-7	CASSATRTVQHEQYF	TGTGCCAGCAGCGCGACCAGGACAGTGCAACACGAGCAGTACTTC
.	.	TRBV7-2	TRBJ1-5	CASSLVGGPQPQHF	TGTGCCAGCAGCTTAGTGGGGGGCCCTCAGCCCCAGCATTTT
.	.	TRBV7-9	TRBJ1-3	CASSYAAGNTIYF	TGTGCCAGCAGCTACGCAGCAGGAAACACCATATATTTT
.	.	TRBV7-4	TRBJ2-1	CASSFPPCACVYNEQFF	TGTGCCAGCAGTTTCCCCCCTTGTGCGTGCGTGTACAATGAGCAGTTCTTC
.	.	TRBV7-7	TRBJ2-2	CASSFRVTGELFF	TGTGCCAGCAGCTTCAGGGTAACCGGGGAGCTGTTTTTT
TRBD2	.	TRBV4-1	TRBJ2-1	CASSRIAGAFIPYNEQFF	TGCGCCAGCAGCCGGATAGCGGGAGCCTTCATCCCCTACAATGAGCAGTTCTTC
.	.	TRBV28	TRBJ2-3	CASSLHGAADTQYF	TGTGCCAGCAGTTTACACGGTGCGGCAGATACGCAGTATTTT
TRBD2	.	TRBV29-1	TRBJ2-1	CSGGILAGDNEQFF	TGCAGCGGTGGGATACTAGCGGGAGACAATGAGCAGTTCTTC
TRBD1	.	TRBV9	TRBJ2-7	CASSVRGLGSYEQYF	TGTGCCAGCAGCGTCAGGGGGCTCGGCTCCTACGAGCAGTACTTC
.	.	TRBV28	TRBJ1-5	CASSLKGQGTQPQHF	TGTGCCAGCAGTTTAAAAGGGCAGGGAACTCAGCCCCAGCATTTT
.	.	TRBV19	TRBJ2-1	CASSSLAKEQFF	TGTGCCAGTAGTAGCCTGGCGAAAGAGCAGTTCTTC
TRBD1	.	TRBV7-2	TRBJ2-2	CASSLYGTANTGELFF	TGTGCCAGCAGCCTTTACGGGACAGCGAACACCGGGGAGCTGTTTTTT
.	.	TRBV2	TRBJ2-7	CASYAENSYEQYF	TGTGCCAGCTACGCGGAGAACTCCTACGAGCAGTACTTC
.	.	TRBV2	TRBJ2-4	CASSWNRASNIQYF	TGTGCCAGCAGTTGGAACAGGGCTTCGAACATTCAGTACTTC
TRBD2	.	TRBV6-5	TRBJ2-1	CASSLAGGSYNEQLF	TGTGCCAGCAGCCTAGCGGGAGGATCCTACAATGAGCAGCTCTTC
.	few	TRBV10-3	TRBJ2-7	CAISELGEQYF	TGTGCCATCAGTGAGTTGGGCGAGCAGTACTTC
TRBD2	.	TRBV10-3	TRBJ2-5	CAISAAGGMGETQYF	TGTGCCATCAGTGCGGCGGGAGGAATGGGCGAGACCCAGTACTTC
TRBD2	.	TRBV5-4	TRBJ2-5	CASRERDEETQYF	TGTGCCAGCAGGGAGCGGGATGAAGAGACCCAGTACTTC
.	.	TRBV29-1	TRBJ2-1	CSTRLGDNEQFF	TGCAGCACCAGACTAGGAGACAATGAGCAGTTCTTC
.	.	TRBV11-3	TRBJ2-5	CASSFRAWETQYF	TGTGCCAGCAGCTTCAGGGCTTGGGAGACCCAGTACTTC
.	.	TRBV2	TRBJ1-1	CASSADRNTEAFF	TGTGCCAGCAGTGCAGACAGGAACACTGAAGCTTTCTTT